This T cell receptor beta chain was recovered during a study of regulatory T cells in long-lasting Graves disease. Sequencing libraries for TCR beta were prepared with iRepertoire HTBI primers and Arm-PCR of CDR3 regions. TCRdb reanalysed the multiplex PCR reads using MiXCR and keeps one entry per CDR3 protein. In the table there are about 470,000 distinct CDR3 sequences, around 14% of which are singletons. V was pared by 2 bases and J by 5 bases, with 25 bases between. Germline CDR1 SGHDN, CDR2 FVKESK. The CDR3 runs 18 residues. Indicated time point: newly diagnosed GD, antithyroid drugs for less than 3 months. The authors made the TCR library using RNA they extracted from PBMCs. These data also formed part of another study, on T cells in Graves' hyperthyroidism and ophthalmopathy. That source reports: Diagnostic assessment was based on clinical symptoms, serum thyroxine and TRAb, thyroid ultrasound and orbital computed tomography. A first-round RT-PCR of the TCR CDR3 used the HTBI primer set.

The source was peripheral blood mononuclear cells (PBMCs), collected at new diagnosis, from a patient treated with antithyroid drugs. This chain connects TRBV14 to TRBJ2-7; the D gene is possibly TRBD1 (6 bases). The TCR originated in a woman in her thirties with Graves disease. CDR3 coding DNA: TGTGCCAGCAGCCAACGCCTGCCTACAGGGCCGGTTTCCAACGAGCAGTACTTC. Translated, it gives CASSQRLPTGPVSNEQYF.